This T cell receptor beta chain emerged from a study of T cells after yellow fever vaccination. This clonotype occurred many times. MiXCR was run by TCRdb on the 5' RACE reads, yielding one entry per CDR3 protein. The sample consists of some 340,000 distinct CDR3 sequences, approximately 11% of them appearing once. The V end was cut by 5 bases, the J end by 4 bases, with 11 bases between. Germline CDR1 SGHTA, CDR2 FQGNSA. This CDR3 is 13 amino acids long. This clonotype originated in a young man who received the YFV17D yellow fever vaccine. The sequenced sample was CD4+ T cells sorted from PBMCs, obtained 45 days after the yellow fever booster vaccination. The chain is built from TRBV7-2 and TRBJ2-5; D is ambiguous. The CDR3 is CASSGTGGETQYF. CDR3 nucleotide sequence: TGTGCCAGCAGCGGCACGGGCGGAGAGACCCAGTACTTC. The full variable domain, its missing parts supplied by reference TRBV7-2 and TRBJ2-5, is GAGVSQSPSNKVTEKGKDVELRCDPISGHTALYWYRQSLGQGLEFLIYFQGNSAPDKSGLPSDRFSAERTGGSVSTLTIQRTQQEDSAVYLCASSGTGGETQYFGPGTRLLVL.